The rows below give T cell receptor beta chains drawn from one sample of a study of blood T cells in healthy people across ages. TCRdb reprocessed the 5' RACE reads via MiXCR and lists one record per CDR3 protein. The repertoire includes roughly 1.9 million distinct CDR3 sequences, about two fifths of them detected once, and roughly 23% sits in the top ten. The material sequenced was blood. The receptors come from a human donor in good health. Each CDR3 is given with its conserved first and last residue. The D gene is left open where the match is weak. For some rows the clone size is stated as once, few or many, or as a class when expanded; others skip it.

D	V	size	J	DNA	CDR3
TRBD1	TRBV6-2/TRBV6-3	NA	TRBJ1-2	TGTGCCAGTAGTTCGACCGGGACAGGGAGCCTATATGGCTACACCTTC	CASSSTGTGSLYGYTF
TRBD1	TRBV6-6	few	TRBJ1-2	TGTGCCAGTAGCCATGGACAGGCCACTCATGGCTACACCTTC	CASSHGQATHGYTF
TRBD2	TRBV10-3	NA	TRBJ2-1	TGTGCCATCAGTGAGTCTAGCGGGGGGGGCAATGAGCAGTTCTTC	CAISESSGGGNEQFF
TRBD1	TRBV2	few	TRBJ2-7	TGTGCCAGCACCGGACAGGGGGCGCGGGAGCAGTACTTC	CASTGQGAREQYF
NA	TRBV14	NA	TRBJ2-3	TGTGCCAGCAGCCTCCCAAGGGAAAACTACGAGCAGTATTTT	CASSLPRENYEQYF
TRBD2	TRBV7-2	few	TRBJ2-1	TGTGCCAGCAGCCCGAGGGCTAGCGGGGGGAGGGATGAGCAGTTCTTC	CASSPRASGGRDEQFF
NA	TRBV28	NA	TRBJ1-2	TGTGCCAGCAGTTCCTTCAGGGGAGGGTTTGTGGGTTATGGCTACACCTTC	CASSSFRGGFVGYGYTF
NA	TRBV6-1	few	TRBJ1-1	TGTGCCAGCAATCTAAGCCGGGAAGCTTTCTTT	CASNLSREAFF
NA	TRBV28	few	TRBJ2-1	TGTGCCAGCAGCCAGCCGAAAGGCCTAGGGTACAATGAGCAGTTCTTC	CASSQPKGLGYNEQFF
TRBD1	TRBV7-2	NA	TRBJ1-4	TGTGCCAGCAGCCTTAAAACAGGGGTATTTGGGAAACTGTTTTTT	CASSLKTGVFGKLFF
NA	TRBV4-3	NA	TRBJ2-7	TGCGCCAGCAGCCAAGATTTTGGGTGGGGCAACGAGCAGTACTTC	CASSQDFGWGNEQYF
TRBD1	TRBV5-1	NA	TRBJ2-7	TGCGCCAGCAGCTTGGGAACCCCCAGGGGGAGCTCCTACGAGCAGTACTTC	CASSLGTPRGSSYEQYF
NA	TRBV5-5	few	TRBJ2-7	TGTGCCAGCAGCGCTTGGGGGATCACCTACGAGCAGTACTTC	CASSAWGITYEQYF
NA	TRBV10-2	NA	TRBJ2-1	TGCGCCAGCAGTGAGTCTATGAATACCTACAATGAGCAGTTCTTC	CASSESMNTYNEQFF
NA	TRBV6-2/TRBV6-3	NA	TRBJ1-2	TGTGCCAGCAGTTTCGCAAACGACTATGGCTACACCTTC	CASSFANDYGYTF
TRBD1	TRBV3-1	NA	TRBJ1-2	TGTGCCAGCAGCCAGTGGGACAGGGCCCCCCTCGGCTATGGCTACACCTTC	CASSQWDRAPLGYGYTF
NA	TRBV20-1	once	TRBJ2-4	TGCAGTGCTACCGCAGGGGCCGGGTACATTCAGTACTTC	CSATAGAGYIQYF
NA	TRBV7-2	NA	TRBJ2-1	TGTGCCAGCAGCTCGAGGGGGAGACAGCAGTTCTTC	CASSSRGRQQFF
TRBD1	TRBV6-2/TRBV6-3	few	TRBJ2-5	TGTGCCAGTAGAAGACCGGGACAGGGGAGCAACGAGCGGTACTTC	CASRRPGQGSNERYF
NA	TRBV6-1	once	TRBJ1-5	TGTGCCAGCAGTGGCAGAAGAGGTCAGCCCCAGCATTTT	CASSGRRGQPQHF
NA	TRBV4-1	NA	TRBJ2-4	TGCGCCAGCAGTCCCCAGATGGCAGCCAAAAACATTCAGTACTTC	CASSPQMAAKNIQYF
NA	TRBV12-3/TRBV12-4	few	TRBJ2-1	TGTGCCAGCAGTGGGGTTAGGGGCGCCCCGGATGAGCAGTTCTTC	CASSGVRGAPDEQFF
TRBD1	TRBV4-2	NA	TRBJ1-2	TGTGCCAGCAGCCAAAGGGACAGGGTCGGTGACTATGGCTACACCTTC	CASSQRDRVGDYGYTF
TRBD1	TRBV7-9	NA	TRBJ1-4	TGTGCCAGCAGCCTCGGGACAGGGCGGGAAGAACTGTTTTTT	CASSLGTGREELFF
NA	TRBV10-3	NA	TRBJ2-5	TGTGCCATCAGTGAGTCGAGTACAGGACCAGAGCAGTACTTC	CAISESSTGPEQYF
NA	TRBV19	NA	TRBJ2-7	TGTGCCAGTAGTATTAGCAGGGGCGCATACGAGCAGTACTTC	CASSISRGAYEQYF
NA	TRBV12-5	NA	TRBJ2-5	TGTGCTAGTGGTTTGTGGGACCCGGATTTCCAAGAGACCCAGTACTTC	CASGLWDPDFQETQYF
NA	TRBV29-1	few	TRBJ1-2	TGCAGCGTTGCCCTCTTGACTGGAGGGTATGGCTACACCTTC	CSVALLTGGYGYTF
NA	TRBV29-1	NA	TRBJ2-3	TGCAGCGTTCCCCAGGACGGGCCTAGCACAGATACGCAGTATTTT	CSVPQDGPSTDTQYF
TRBD1	TRBV6-5	few	TRBJ1-2	TGTGCCAGCAGTAACACACAGGGGAACTATGGCTACACCTTC	CASSNTQGNYGYTF
TRBD1	TRBV29-1	few	TRBJ2-6	TGCAGCGAAGACAGGGGAATCTTGCCTAGCTCTGGGGCCAACGTCCTGACTTTC	CSEDRGILPSSGANVLTF
NA	TRBV7-8	NA	TRBJ2-1	TGTGCCAGCAGCTTGGGTCTAGATCCGCTGAATGAGCAGTTCTTC	CASSLGLDPLNEQFF
NA	TRBV10-3	few	TRBJ2-5	TGTGCCATCAGAGGCGAGCAGCCAGGAGAGACCCAGTACTTC	CAIRGEQPGETQYF
NA	TRBV7-9	few	TRBJ2-3	TGTGCCAGCAGCTCCGTGCCGGGGTTTGGCACAGATACGCAGTATTTT	CASSSVPGFGTDTQYF
TRBD2	TRBV7-8	few	TRBJ2-1	TGTGCCAGCAGCGAGGCGGGGGGGAAATCGTATGAGCAGTTCTTC	CASSEAGGKSYEQFF
NA	TRBV5-6	few	TRBJ1-2	TGTGCCAGCTGTCCAGGGATAAGGAACTATGGCTACACCTTC	CASCPGIRNYGYTF
NA	TRBV5-1	NA	TRBJ2-6	TGCGCCAGCAGCACCCCAGGGGCTCGAAAGTTGACTGGGGCCAACGTCCTGACTTTC	CASSTPGARKLTGANVLTF
NA	TRBV12-3/TRBV12-4	NA	TRBJ2-1	TGTGCCAGCAGCTATAGACTAGGATCCTACAATGAGCAGTTCTTC	CASSYRLGSYNEQFF
NA	TRBV27	few	TRBJ2-7	TGTGCCAGCAGTTTACACAGGCGGTCCTCCTACGAGCAGTACTTC	CASSLHRRSSYEQYF
NA	TRBV7-6	NA	TRBJ2-3	TGTACCAGCAGCTTATTGGGGGCTAGCACAGATACGCAGTATTTT	CTSSLLGASTDTQYF
NA	TRBV9	NA	TRBJ2-3	TGTGCCAGCAGCGTAGATCAAGATACGCAGTATTTT	CASSVDQDTQYF
NA	TRBV5-5	few	TRBJ1-2	TGTGCCAGCAGCGAAATTGACGGCCTTGAGGGCTACACCTTC	CASSEIDGLEGYTF